The T cell receptor beta chain described here comes from a study of somatic mutations in cytotoxic T cells in rheumatoid arthritis (dated by TCRdb to about 2017). A note on the overall study: Sorted V beta1+ cells also underwent TCRB sequencing, and some V beta antibody-stained T-cell populations were flow-sorted at nearly 100% purity on a FACSAria II or Sony SH800. Patients and controls did not essentially differ in median age, which was nearly identical between the groups. Whether expanded CD8+ T-cell clones in untreated, newly diagnosed rheumatoid arthritis carry somatic mutations was the study question, and clonality was characterized with TCRB deep sequencing. TCRB deep sequencing was performed for roughly 69 rheumatoid arthritis patients and about 20 healthy controls. Study-level results and caveats: The expanded CD8+ clones had unknown antigen targets, and not appearing in virus-specific databases did not rule out that they were virus-specific. CD8+ T-cell clonality did not differ significantly between rheumatoid arthritis patients and age-matched healthy controls. CD8+ clonality increased with age in patients (Spearman r ≈ 0.5) but not in healthy controls. The finding that TRBV07 was slightly underrepresented in patients was left unadjusted for multiple comparisons. The largest CD8+ clone made up more than 20% of CD8+ cells in about an eighth of the roughly 60 patients, and blood and synovial fluid shared several identical CD8+ TCRB sequences.

Healthy controls were fewer than 25 blood donors whose buffy coats were used, with a median age of approximately 60 years (range about 21-80) and 45% to 60% female. CD4+ and CD8+ cells were isolated by positive magnetic bead selection on an AutoMACS, and purity was checked by flow cytometry. Ficoll-Paque PLUS density gradient separation was used to isolate peripheral blood mononuclear cells. Using Nucleospin Tissue or Tissue XS kits, DNA was extracted from CD4-enriched, CD8-enriched or PBMC samples, with quantification by a Qubit 2.0 fluorometer. From cysteine to phenylalanine, the CDR3 is 18 amino acids long. Only the CDR3 region is kept as DNA, spanning 54 bases read in frame from base 1. For CDR1 and CDR2, the germline V gene lists SGHTA and FQGNSA. Trimming accounts for 1 base at V and 0 bases at J, while the number of junction bases matched to no gene is 11. The immunoSEQ assay was applied to genomic DNA for TCRB CDR3 sequencing. The study's processing was this. Analyses were restricted to productive TCRB rearrangements. Clonality was expressed as a Shannon entropy-based productive clonality index, with each clone defined by a unique TCRB CDR3 sequence. To calculate repertoire overlap between two samples, the template counts of each clone were considered relative to each sample's total templates. Flow cytometry-measured V-gene usage correlated with V-gene usage from TCRB sequencing, with a Spearman r of 0.61. TCRdb obtained this table from immuneACCESS and retained in-frame rearrangements with V and J assigned. These tables miss some clones; where compared with another copy, unresolved V genes account for less than half of the shortfall, and the remainder is unexplained. That table supplies the V and J calls and clone size; D and trimming were determined from the DNA. Counted in this sample were approximately 13,000 clones; over 70% of them appeared once. The ten largest clones capture 9% to 10% of the sample.

Concerning this clone itself: Its specific antigen is unknown. No much larger clone exists at a distance of one base, and base qualities are not known.

Here the chain combines TRBV7-2 and TRBJ2-7, and TRBD2 matches 8 of the central bases. This sequence originates from a man between 65 and 80 years old in good health. The sequencing input was CD8+ T cells sorted from blood. The DNA is as follows: TGTGCCAGCAGCTTAGGGGGTTGGCGGGGGGTCCCCTCCTACGAGCAGTACTTC. It translates as CASSLGGWRGVPSYEQYF.